This entry features one TCR beta chain sequence. The antigen is unknown. Between about 2013 and 2018, patients underwent resection in Japan or China. The entry originates in a study of immune evolution from preneoplasia to lung adenocarcinoma. Study-level results: Top clone share appeared to fall from AAH through AIS, MIA, adenocarcinoma.

Data came from immunoSEQ multiplex PCR; TCRdb stores just in-frame clones and leaves some out. The sample carries some 4,000 clones, over 45% recorded once. V was pared by 2 bases and J by 1 base, with 12 bases between. The germline V gene has CDR1 MDHEN and CDR2 SYDVKM. This CDR3 contains 16 residues. The chain carries TRBV28 and TRBJ1-3; D not certain. Sequencing input: FFPE normal lung tissue adjacent to the tumor. The TCR was taken from a person aged 50-59 years with lung adenocarcinoma. The CDR3 loop is CASSLAQLISGNTIYF. DNA of the CDR3: TGTGCCAGCAGTTTAGCACAGCTAATATCTGGAAACACCATATATTTT.